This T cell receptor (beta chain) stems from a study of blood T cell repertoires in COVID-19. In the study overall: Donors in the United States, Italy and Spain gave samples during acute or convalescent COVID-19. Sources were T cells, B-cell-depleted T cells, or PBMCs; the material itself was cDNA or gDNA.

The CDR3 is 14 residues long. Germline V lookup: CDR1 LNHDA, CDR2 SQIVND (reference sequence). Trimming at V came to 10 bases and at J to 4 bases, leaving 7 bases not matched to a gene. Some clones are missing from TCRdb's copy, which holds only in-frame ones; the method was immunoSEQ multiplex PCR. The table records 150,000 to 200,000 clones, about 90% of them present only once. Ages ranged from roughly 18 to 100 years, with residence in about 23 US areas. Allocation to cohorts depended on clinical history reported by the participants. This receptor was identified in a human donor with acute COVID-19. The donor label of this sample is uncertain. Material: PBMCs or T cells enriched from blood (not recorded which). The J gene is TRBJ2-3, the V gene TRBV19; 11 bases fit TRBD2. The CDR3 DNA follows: TGTGCCACCCGGATACTAGCGGGGGCAGATACGCAGTATTTT. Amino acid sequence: CATRILAGADTQYF.